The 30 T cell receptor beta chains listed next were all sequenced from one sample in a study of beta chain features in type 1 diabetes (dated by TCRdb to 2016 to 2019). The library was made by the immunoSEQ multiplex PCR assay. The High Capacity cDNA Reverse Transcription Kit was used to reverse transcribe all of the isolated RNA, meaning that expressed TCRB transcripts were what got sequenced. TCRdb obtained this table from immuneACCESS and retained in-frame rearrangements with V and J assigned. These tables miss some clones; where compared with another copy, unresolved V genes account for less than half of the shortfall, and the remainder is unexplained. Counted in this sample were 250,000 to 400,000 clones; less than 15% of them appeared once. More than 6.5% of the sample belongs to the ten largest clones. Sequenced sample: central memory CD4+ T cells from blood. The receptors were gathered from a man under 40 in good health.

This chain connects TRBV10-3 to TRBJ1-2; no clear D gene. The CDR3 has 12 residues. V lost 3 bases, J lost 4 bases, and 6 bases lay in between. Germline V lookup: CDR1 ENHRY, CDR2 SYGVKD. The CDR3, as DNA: TGTGCCATCAGTGACAGTTCCTATGGCTACACCTTC. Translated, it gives CAISDSSYGYTF.

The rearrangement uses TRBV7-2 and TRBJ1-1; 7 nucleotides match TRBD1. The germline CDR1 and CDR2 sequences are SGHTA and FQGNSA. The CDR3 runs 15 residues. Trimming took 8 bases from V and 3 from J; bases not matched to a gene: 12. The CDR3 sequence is CASGWRGPLDTEAFF. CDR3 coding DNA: TGTGCCAGCGGATGGAGGGGGCCTTTGGACACTGAAGCTTTCTTT.

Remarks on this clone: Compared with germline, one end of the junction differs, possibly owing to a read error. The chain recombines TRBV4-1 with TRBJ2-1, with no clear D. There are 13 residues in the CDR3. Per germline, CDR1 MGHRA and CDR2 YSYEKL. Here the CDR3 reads CASSQEFNNEQFF. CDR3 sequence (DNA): TGTGCCAGCAGCCAAGAGTTTAACAATGAGCAGTTCTTC.

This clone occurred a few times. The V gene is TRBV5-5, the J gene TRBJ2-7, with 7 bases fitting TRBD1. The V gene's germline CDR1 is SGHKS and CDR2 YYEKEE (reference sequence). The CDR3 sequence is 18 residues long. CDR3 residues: CASSQEGEDRDYPYEQYV. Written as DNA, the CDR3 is TGCGCCAGCAGCCAAGAAGGGGAAGACAGGGATTATCCTTACGAGCAGTACGTC.

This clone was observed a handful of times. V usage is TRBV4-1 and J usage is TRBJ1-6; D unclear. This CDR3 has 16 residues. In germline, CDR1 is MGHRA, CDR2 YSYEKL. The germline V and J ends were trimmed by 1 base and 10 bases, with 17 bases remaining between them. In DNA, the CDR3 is TGCGCCAGCAGCCAAGTTGGAGGCCGAGTTAGGTCACCCCTCCACTTT. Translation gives CASSQVGGRVRSPLHF.

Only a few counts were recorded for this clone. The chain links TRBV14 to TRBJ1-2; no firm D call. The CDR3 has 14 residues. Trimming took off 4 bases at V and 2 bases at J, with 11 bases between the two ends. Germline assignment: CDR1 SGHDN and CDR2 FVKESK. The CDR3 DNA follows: TGTGCCAGCAGCCGTACTCTGGGAAACTATGGCTACACCTTC. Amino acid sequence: CASSRTLGNYGYTF.

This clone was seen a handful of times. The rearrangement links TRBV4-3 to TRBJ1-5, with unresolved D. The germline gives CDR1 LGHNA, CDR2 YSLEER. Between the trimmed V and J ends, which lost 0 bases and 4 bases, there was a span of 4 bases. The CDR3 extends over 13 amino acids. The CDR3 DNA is TGCGCCAGCAGCCAAGAGGAGAATCAGCCCCAGCATTTT. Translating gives CASSQEENQPQHF.

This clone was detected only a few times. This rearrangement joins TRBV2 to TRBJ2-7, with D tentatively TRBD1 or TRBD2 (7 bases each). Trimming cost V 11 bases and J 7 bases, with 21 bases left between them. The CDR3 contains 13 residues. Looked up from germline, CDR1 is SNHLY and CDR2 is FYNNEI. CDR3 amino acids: CAGGDSQVGEQYF. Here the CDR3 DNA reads TGTGCCGGGGGGGACAGCCAAGTAGGGGAGCAGTACTTC.

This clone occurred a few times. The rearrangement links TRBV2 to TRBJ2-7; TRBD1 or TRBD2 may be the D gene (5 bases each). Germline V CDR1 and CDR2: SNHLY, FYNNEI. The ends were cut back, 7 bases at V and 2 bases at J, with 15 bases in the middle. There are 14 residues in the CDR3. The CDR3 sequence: CASTGDWDAYEQYF. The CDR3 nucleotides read TGTGCCAGCACAGGCGATTGGGACGCCTACGAGCAGTACTTC.

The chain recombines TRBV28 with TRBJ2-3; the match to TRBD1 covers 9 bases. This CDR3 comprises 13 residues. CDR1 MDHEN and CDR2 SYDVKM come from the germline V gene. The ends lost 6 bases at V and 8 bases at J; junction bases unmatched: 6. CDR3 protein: CASRAGQGGTQYF. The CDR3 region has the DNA TGTGCCAGCAGAGCGGGACAGGGAGGTACGCAGTATTTT.

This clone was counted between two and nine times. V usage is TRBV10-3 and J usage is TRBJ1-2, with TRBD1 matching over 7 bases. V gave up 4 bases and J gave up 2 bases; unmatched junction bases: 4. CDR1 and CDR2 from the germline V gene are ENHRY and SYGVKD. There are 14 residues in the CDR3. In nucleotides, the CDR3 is TGTGCCATCAGTGCTGAACAGGGGAACTATGGCTACACCTTC. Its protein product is CAISAEQGNYGYTF.

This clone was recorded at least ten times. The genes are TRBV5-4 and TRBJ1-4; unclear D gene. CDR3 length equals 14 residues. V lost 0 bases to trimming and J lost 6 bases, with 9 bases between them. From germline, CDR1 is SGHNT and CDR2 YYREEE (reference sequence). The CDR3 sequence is CASSLGGRYEKLFF. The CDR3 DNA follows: TGTGCCAGCAGCTTGGGAGGCCGATATGAAAAACTGTTTTTT.

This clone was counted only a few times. CDR3 amino acids: CASSLQGVWETQYF. CDR3 coding DNA: TGTGCCAGCAGCTTACAGGGGGTGTGGGAGACCCAGTACTTC. The chain joins TRBV7-9 to TRBJ2-5; the match to TRBD1 covers 7 bases. The germline gives CDR1 SEHNR, CDR2 FQNEAQ (reference sequence). The length of the CDR3 is 14 residues. V lost 2 bases to trimming and J lost 5 bases; unmatched junction nucleotides: 5. The full variable domain, in which reference TRBV7-9 and TRBJ2-5 provide the parts outside the CDR3, is DTGVSQNPRHKITKRGQNVTFRCDPISEHNRLYWYRQTLGQGPEFLTYFQNEAQLEKSRLLSDRFSAERPKGSFSTLEIQRTEQGDSAMYLCASSLQGVWETQYFGPGTRLLVL.

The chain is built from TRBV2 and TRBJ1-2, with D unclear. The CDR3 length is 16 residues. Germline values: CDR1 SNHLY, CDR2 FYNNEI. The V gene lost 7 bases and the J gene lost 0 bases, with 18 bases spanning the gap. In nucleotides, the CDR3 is TGTGCCAGCACCCCCGAGGTTATAGCTTCTAACTATGGCTACACCTTC. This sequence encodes CASTPEVIASNYGYTF.

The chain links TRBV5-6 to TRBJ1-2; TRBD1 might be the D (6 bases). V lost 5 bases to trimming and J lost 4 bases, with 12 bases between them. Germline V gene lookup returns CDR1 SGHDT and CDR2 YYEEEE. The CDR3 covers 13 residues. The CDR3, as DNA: TGTGCCAGCAGACGGGACAATTTCTATGGCTACACCTTC. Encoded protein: CASRRDNFYGYTF.

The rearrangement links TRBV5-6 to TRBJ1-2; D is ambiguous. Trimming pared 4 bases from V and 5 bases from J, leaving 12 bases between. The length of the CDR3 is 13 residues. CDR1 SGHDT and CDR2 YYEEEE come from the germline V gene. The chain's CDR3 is CASSAPDLYGYTF. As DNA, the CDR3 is TGTGCCAGCAGCGCCCCGGACCTTTATGGCTACACCTTC.

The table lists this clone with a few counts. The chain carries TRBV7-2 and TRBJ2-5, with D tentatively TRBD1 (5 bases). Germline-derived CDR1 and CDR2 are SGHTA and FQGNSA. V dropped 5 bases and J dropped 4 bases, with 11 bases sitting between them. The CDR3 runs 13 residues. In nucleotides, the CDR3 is TGTGCCAGCAGCCCCAGGGTTAGAGAGACCCAGTACTTC. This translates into CASSPRVRETQYF.

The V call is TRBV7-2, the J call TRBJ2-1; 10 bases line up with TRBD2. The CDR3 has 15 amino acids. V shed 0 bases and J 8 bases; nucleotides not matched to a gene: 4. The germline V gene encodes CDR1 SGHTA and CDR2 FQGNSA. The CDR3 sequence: CASSLAASGGYEQFF. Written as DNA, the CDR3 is TGTGCCAGCAGCTTAGCTGCTAGCGGGGGTTATGAGCAGTTCTTC.

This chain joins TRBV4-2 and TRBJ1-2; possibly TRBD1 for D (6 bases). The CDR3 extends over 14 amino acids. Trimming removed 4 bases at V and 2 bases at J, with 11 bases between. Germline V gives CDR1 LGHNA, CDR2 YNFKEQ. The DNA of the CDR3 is TGTGCCAGCAGCCCCGGGGGCGGGAACTATGGCTACACCTTC. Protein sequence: CASSPGGGNYGYTF.

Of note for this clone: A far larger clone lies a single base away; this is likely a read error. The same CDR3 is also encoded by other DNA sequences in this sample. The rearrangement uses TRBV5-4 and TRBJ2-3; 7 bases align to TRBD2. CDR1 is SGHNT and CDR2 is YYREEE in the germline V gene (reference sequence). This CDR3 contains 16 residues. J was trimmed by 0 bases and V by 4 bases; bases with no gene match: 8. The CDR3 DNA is TGTGCCAGCAGCCAAGGAGCAGCGGGGAGCACAGATACGCAGTATTTT. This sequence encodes CASSQGAAGSTDTQYF. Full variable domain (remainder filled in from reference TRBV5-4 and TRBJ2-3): ETGVTQSPTHLIKTRGQQVTLRCSSQSGHNTVSWYQQALGQGPQFIFQYYREEENGRGNFPPRFSGLQFPNYSSELNVNALELDDSALYLCASSQGAAGSTDTQYFGPGTRLTVL.

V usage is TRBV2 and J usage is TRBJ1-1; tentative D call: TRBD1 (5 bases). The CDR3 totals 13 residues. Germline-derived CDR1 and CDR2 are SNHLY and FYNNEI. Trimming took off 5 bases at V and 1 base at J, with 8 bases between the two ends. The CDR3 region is CASSLDRNTEAFF. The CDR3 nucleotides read TGTGCCAGCAGTCTCGACAGGAACACTGAAGCTTTCTTT.

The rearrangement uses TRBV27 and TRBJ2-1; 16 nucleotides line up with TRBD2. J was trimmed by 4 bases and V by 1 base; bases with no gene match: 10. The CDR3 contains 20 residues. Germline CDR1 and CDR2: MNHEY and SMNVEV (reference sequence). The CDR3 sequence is CASSLFEPGLAGGPYNEQFF. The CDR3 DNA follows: TGTGCCAGCAGTTTATTCGAACCGGGACTAGCGGGAGGGCCTTACAATGAGCAGTTCTTC.

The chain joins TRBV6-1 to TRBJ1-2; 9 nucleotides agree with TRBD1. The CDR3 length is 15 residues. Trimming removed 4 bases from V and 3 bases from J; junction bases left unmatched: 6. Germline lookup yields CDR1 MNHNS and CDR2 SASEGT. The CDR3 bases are TGTGCCAGCAGTGCGACAGGGGGGGAATACTATGGCTACACCTTC. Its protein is CASSATGGEYYGYTF.

The CDR3: CAWSVGLAGVGELFF. CDR3 coding DNA: TGTGCCTGGAGTGTGGGACTAGCGGGAGTCGGGGAGCTGTTTTTT. V gene TRBV30 combines with J gene TRBJ2-2, with 14 bases matching TRBD2. The junction had 1 base not matched to a gene; V was cut back by 0 bases and J by 7 bases. This CDR3 is built from 15 residues. The germline CDR1 and CDR2 sequences are GTSNPN and SVGIG (reference sequence).

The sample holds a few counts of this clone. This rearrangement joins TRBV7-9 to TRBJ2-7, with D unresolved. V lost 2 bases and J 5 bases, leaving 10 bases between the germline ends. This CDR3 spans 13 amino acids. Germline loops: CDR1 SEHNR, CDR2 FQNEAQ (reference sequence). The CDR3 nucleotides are TGTGCCAGCAGCTTACTGGGCACAGACGAGCAGTACTTC. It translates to CASSLLGTDEQYF.

The CDR3 region has the DNA TGTGCCAGCAGCTTAACTGCTAACAATGAGCAGTTCTTC. It translates to CASSLTANNEQFF. The chain joins TRBV7-9 to TRBJ2-1; D unresolved. CDR3 length: 13 residues. The germline V gene has CDR1 SEHNR and CDR2 FQNEAQ (reference sequence). V lost 2 bases, J lost 5 bases, and 7 bases lay in between.

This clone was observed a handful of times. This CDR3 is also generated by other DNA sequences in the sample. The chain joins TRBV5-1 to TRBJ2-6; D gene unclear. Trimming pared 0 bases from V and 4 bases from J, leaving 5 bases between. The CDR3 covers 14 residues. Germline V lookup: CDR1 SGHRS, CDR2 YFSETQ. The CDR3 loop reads CASSLASGANVLTF. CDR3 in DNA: TGCGCCAGCAGCTTGGCATCAGGGGCCAACGTCCTGACTTTC.

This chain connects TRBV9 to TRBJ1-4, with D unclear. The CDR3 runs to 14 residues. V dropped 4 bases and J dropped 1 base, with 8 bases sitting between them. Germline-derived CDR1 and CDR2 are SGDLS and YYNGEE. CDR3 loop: CASSPSGTNEKLFF. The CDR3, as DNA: TGTGCCAGCAGCCCTTCAGGAACTAATGAAAAACTGTTTTTT.

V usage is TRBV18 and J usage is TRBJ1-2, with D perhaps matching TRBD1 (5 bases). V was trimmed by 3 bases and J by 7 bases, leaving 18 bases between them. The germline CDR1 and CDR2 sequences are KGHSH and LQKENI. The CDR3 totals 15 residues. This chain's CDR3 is CASSPEGRERSGYTF. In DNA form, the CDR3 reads TGTGCCAGCTCACCGGAGGGCAGGGAACGGAGTGGCTACACCTTC.

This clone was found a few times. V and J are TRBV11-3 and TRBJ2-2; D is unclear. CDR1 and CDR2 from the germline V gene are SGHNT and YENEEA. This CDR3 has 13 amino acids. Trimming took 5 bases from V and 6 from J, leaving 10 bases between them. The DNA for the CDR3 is TGTGCCAGCAGCCAAACAACGGCCGGGGAGCTGTTTTTT. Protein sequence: CASSQTTAGELFF.